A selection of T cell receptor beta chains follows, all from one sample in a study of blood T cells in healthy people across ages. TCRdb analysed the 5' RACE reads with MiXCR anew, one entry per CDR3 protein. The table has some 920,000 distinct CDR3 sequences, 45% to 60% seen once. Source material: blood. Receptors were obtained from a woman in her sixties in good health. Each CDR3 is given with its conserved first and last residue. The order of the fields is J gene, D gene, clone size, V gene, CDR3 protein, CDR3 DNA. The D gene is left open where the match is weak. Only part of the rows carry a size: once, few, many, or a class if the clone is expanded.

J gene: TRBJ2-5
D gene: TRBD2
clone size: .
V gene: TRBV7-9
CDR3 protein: CASSSLGSSGRLETQYF
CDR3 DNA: TGTGCCAGCAGCTCCCTTGGATCGAGCGGGAGGCTGGAGACCCAGTACTTC

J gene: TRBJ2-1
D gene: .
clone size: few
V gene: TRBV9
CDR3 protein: CASSEGQGTWTSLSPNEQFF
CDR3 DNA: TGTGCCAGCAGCGAAGGACAGGGAACCTGGACTAGTCTATCACCCAATGAGCAGTTCTTC

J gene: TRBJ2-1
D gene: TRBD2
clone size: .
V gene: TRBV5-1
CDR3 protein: CASKLASSYNEQFF
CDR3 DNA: TGCGCCAGCAAACTAGCGAGCTCCTACAATGAGCAGTTCTTC

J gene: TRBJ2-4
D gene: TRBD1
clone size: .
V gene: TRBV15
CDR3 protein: CATSRAGGTKNIQYF
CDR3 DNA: TGTGCCACCAGCAGGGCAGGGGGAACCAAAAACATTCAGTACTTC

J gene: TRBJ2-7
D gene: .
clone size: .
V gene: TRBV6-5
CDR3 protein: CASSPAGIGYEQYF
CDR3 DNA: TGTGCCAGCAGTCCCGCCGGGATAGGCTACGAGCAGTACTTC

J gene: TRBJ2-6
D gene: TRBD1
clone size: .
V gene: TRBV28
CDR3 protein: CASSRLQGTGANVLTF
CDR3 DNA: TGTGCCAGCAGTCGTCTACAGGGGACTGGGGCCAACGTCCTGACTTTC

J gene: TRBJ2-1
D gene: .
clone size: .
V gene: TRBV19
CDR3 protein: CASSGFGSSYNEQFF
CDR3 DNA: TGTGCCAGTAGTGGCTTCGGGAGCTCCTACAATGAGCAGTTCTTC

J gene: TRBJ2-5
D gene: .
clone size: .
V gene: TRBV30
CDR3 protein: CAWSQGWETQYF
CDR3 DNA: TGTGCCTGGAGTCAAGGTTGGGAGACCCAGTACTTC

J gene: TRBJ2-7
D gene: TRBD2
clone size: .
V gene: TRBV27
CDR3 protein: CASTPLYFGFLAGGTYEQYF
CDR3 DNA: TGTGCCAGCACCCCTTTGTATTTTGGGTTCCTAGCGGGAGGCACCTACGAGCAGTACTTC

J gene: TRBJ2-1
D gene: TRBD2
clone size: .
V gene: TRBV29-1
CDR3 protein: CSATKRGLDSNEQFF
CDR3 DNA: TGCAGTGCCACGAAGCGGGGGTTAGATAGCAATGAGCAGTTCTTC